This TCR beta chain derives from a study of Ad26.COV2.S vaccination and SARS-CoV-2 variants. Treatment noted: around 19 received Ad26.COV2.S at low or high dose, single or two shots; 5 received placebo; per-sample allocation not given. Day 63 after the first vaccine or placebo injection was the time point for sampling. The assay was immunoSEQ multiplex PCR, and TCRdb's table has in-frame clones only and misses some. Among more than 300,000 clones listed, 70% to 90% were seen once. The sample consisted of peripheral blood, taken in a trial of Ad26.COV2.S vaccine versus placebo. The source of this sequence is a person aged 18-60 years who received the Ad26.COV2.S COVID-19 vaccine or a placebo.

CDR3 loop: CASSPRLADNEQFF. Written as DNA, the CDR3 is TGTGCCAGCAGCCCCCGACTAGCAGACAATGAGCAGTTCTTC. This rearrangement joins TRBV7-2 to TRBJ2-1, with TRBD2 matching 7 bases. The length of the CDR3 is 14 residues. After removal of 5 bases from V and 5 bases from J, the junction contained 6 bases not matched to a gene. Germline V gene data show CDR1 as SGHTA and CDR2 as FQGNSA.